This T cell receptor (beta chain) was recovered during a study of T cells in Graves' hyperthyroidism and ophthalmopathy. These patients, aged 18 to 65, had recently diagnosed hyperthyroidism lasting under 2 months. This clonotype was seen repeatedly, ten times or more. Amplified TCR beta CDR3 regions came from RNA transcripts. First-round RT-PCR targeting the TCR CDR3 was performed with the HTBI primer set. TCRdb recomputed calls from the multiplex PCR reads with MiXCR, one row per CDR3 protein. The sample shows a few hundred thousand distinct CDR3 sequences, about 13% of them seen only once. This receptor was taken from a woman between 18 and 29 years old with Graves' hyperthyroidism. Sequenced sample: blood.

The CDR3 region is CASRTGGPTGSYTF. DNA of the CDR3: TGTGCCAGCAGGACAGGGGGCCCGACTGGGAGCTACACCTTC. The rearrangement joins TRBV27 to TRBJ1-2, with TRBD1 identical over 10 bases. CDR1 and CDR2 from the germline V gene are MNHEY and SMNVEV (reference sequence). V dropped 6 bases and J dropped 9; count of bases not matched to a gene: 10. The CDR3 is made up of 14 amino acids.